What follows is one T cell receptor beta chain and its context. Its antigen is not identified. Treatment noted: roughly 10-day PBMC culture with coronavirus spike peptide pools or control peptides (ViraFEST assay). An Oncomine TCR Beta short-read assay was used to sequence the DNA from cultured CD4+ T cells. Each CDR3 protein is one row after TCRdb ran MiXCR on the PCR reads. The table records around 19,000 distinct CDR3 sequences, under 55% of them present only once. Trimming shortened V by 3 bases and J by 8 bases, and 4 bases separated the two germline ends. The CDR3 runs to 11 residues. Germline CDR1 ENHRY, CDR2 SYGVKD. This record comes from a study of vaccination and CD4 T cells after COVID-19. On the study more broadly: The convalescents comprised six males and four females, two of them Hispanic. The post-COVID sampling time was a median 101 days after diagnosis, ranging from 35 to 161.

The sequence was obtained from a human donor who had recovered from COVID-19. The rearrangement uses TRBV10-3 and TRBJ1-4; D is undetermined. Material: CD4+ T cells from blood, cultured in vitro, obtained before SARS-CoV-2 vaccination. CDR3 in DNA: TGTGCCATCAGTGAAGGAGAAAAACTGTTTTTT. Its protein product is CAISEGEKLFF.